A selection of T cell receptor beta chains follows, all from one sample in a study of radiotherapy plus CTLA-4 blockade in lung cancer. The table came from immunoSEQ multiplex PCR; TCRdb's copy has only in-frame clones and leaves some out. The sample holds about 88,000 clones, approximately 75% seen once. The sequenced sample was peripheral blood, obtained from a patient treated with radiotherapy plus ipilimumab. Receptors originate from a human donor with non-small cell lung cancer that progressed on radiotherapy plus ipilimumab. CDR3s leave out the opening cysteine and the closing phenylalanine or tryptophan.

TRBV30	AWSYDRQEQY
TRBV5-4	ASSLDRVSLYGYT
TRBV10-3	AISDWTPSSYNEQF
TRBV2	ASRKGRMNTEAF
TRBV7-2	ASSPKRGGMNTEAF
TRBV28	ASSFDVEVSAFYGYT
TRBV18	ASSPIATGGLGEQY
TRBV5-4	ASSLRLQETQY
TRBV4-3	ASSPLAGSYNSPLH
TRBV5-1	ASSLSGGAQETQY
TRBV11-2	ASSLGVGVTEAF
TRBV29-1	SVAGTSGTYEQY
TRBV11-2	ASSLNGGVSGANVPT
TRBV5-1	ASSPGSSGANVLT
TRBV19	ASSPGQIGELF
TRBV25-1	ASSEYEGKGDQPQH
TRBV5-1	ASSLVVGGSYNEQF
TRBV2	ASEGEGEAF
TRBV28	ASSSPGQGGGNTIY
TRBV5-5	ASSLEFYGYT
TRBV5-4	ASSLDAGAYNEQF
TRBV28	ASSFSGRHEKLF
TRBV19	ASSISAGGAGYEQY
TRBV4-1	ASSPRGTNTGELF
TRBV11-1	ASSSGLAGHYEQY
TRBV27	ASSLRAQSPLH
TRBV28	ASSLGGPLNTEAF
TRBV4-1	ASSQPPGYGAASYEQY
TRBV28	ASSLPRDRGYEQY